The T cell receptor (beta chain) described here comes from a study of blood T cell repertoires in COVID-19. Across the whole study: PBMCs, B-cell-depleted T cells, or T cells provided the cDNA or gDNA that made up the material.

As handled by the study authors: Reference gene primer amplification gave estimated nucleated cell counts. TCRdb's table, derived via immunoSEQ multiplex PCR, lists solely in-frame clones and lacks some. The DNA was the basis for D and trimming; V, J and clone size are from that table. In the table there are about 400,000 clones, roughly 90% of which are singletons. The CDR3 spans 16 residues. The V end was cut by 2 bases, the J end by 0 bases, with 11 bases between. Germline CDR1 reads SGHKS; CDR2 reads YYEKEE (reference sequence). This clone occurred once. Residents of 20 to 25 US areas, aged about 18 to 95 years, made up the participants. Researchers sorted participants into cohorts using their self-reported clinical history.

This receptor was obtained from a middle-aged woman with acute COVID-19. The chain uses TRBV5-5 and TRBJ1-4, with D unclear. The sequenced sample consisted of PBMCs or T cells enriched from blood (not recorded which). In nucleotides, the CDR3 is TGTGCCAGCAGCTTTAACAGAGTTGCAACTAATGAAAAACTGTTTTTT. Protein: CASSFNRVATNEKLFF.